The source of this T cell receptor (beta chain) is a study of beta chain features in type 1 diabetes. Study-wide results and limits: Shorter TCRB CDR3s, moderately but significantly so, were found in Type 1 diabetes patients in all four CD4+ subsets.

Of the isolated RNA, all was reverse transcribed, and so the sequenced material was expressed TCRB transcripts. Naive, central memory and regulatory T cell samples averaged around 3.9 million immunoSEQ reads each. TCRdb keeps only in-frame clones here, not all; method: immunoSEQ multiplex PCR. The sample holds 300,000 to 350,000 clones, under 8.5% seen once. The CDR3 loop spans 15 amino acids. Trimming pared 5 bases from V and 4 bases from J, leaving 15 bases between. In germline, CDR1 is SNHLY, CDR2 FYNNEI. Of note for this clone: The antigen is unknown.

The sample was central memory CD4+ T cells from blood. The chain couples TRBV2 to TRBJ1-5, with D perhaps matching TRBD1 (6 bases). This receptor was taken from a woman between 18 and 29 years old in good health. In DNA form, the CDR3 reads TGTGCCAGCAGTCTAATCAGGACAGCAAATCAGCCCCAGCATTTT. Translating gives CASSLIRTANQPQHF.